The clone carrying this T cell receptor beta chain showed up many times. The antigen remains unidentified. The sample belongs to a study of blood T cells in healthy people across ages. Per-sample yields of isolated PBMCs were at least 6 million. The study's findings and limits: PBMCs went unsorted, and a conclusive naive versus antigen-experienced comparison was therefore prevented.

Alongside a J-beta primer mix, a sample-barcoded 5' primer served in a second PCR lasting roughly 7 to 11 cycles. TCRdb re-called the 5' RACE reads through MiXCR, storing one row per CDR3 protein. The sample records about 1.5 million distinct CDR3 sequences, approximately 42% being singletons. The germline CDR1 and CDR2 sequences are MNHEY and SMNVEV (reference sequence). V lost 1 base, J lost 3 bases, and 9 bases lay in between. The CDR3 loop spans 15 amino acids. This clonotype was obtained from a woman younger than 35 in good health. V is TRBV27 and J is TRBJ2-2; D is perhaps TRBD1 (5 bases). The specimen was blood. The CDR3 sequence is CASSLYRRDTGELFF. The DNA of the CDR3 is TGTGCCAGCAGTTTATACAGGAGAGACACCGGGGAGCTGTTTTTT.